A single sample is the source of the 14 T cell receptor beta chains below, sequenced in a study of T-cell reconstitution after alpha-beta-depleted transplantation in children. Preparation of the TCRbeta library involved a method that used unique molecular identifiers. TCRdb re-analysed the PCR reads in MiXCR, keeping a single row per CDR3 protein. Of roughly 790,000 distinct CDR3 sequences listed, roughly 15% were seen once; the top ten hold roughly 5%. The source material was PBMCs, mostly from graft donor cells, sampled 360 days after TCRalphabeta/CD19-depleted stem cell transplant. These receptor sequences come from a male patient aged 10 to 17 who had a stem cell transplant for acute lymphoblastic leukemia, so the T cells may come from the graft donor.

This clonotype has a count of ten or more. The V gene is TRBV20-1, the J gene TRBJ2-1; maybe TRBD2 (5 bases). Trimming shortened V by 6 bases and J by 7 bases, and 16 bases separated the two germline ends. There are 13 residues in the CDR3. The V gene's germline CDR1 is DFQATT and CDR2 SNEGSKA (reference sequence). CDR3 sequence: CSASGPSGNEQFF. The CDR3 DNA sequence: TGCAGTGCCTCGGGTCCTTCGGGGAATGAGCAGTTCTTC.

This rearrangement joins TRBV5-1 to TRBJ2-1, with D tentatively TRBD1 (6 bases). Trimming took off 0 bases at V and 0 bases at J, with 10 bases between the two ends. The germline V gene has CDR1 SGHRS and CDR2 YFSETQ. The CDR3 has 16 residues. The CDR3 DNA sequence: TGCGCCAGCAGCTTGGATGGGGGCTCCTCCTACAATGAGCAGTTCTTC. It yields the protein CASSLDGGSSYNEQFF. The variable domain in full, completed from reference TRBV5-1 and TRBJ2-1, reads KAGVTQTPRYLIKTRGQQVTLSCSPISGHRSVSWYQQTPGQGLQFLFEYFSETQRNKGNFPGRFSGRQFSNSRSEMNVSTLELGDSALYLCASSLDGGSSYNEQFFGPGTRLTVL.

Turning to this clonotype: Possible read error: a much larger clone is one base away. The CDR3 DNA reads TGTGCCAGCAGCGTGGATCCGGGCCTCAACTACAATGAGCAGTTCTTC. The encoded protein is CASSVDPGLNYNEQFF. The chain couples TRBV9 to TRBJ2-1; D uncertain. V was cut by 2 bases and J by 3 bases, with 15 bases left in between. The CDR3 spans 16 residues. CDR1 is SGDLS and CDR2 is YYNGEE in the germline V gene.

This clonotype has just a few counts. The rearrangement joins TRBV10-3 to TRBJ1-3; perhaps TRBD1 as D (6 bases). CDR1 is ENHRY and CDR2 is SYGVKD in the germline V gene. The CDR3 sequence is 14 residues long. V lost 8 bases to trimming and J lost 2 bases, with 13 bases between them. CDR3 loop: CAIGDTGTGNTIYF. CDR3 bases: TGTGCCATCGGGGATACAGGGACTGGAAACACCATATATTTT.

This clonotype was counted between two and nine times. The chain recombines TRBV27 with TRBJ2-7; possibly TRBD1 for D (6 bases). Trimming took 3 bases from V and 0 from J, leaving 9 bases between them. This CDR3 is built from 14 residues. Germline V gives CDR1 MNHEY, CDR2 SMNVEV (reference sequence). The CDR3 DNA sequence: TGTGCCAGCAGTTTCGACAGGTACTCCTACGAGCAGTACTTC. It is translated as CASSFDRYSYEQYF.

The J gene is TRBJ2-7, the V gene TRBV18; 8 nucleotides align to TRBD1. Per germline, CDR1 KGHSH and CDR2 LQKENI. Trimming cost V 3 bases and J 1 base; bases outside gene matches: 8. This CDR3 spans 16 amino acids. The chain's CDR3 is CASSPEPGQASYEQYF. CDR3 in DNA: TGTGCCAGCTCACCCGAACCGGGACAGGCATCCTACGAGCAGTACTTC.

The chain couples TRBV29-1 to TRBJ2-3, with 13 nucleotides matching TRBD2. CDR3 size: 16 residues. V shed 2 bases, J shed 4 bases, and the junction held 6 bases outside the gene matches. Germline V gene sequence: CDR1 SQVTM, CDR2 ANQGSEA. The CDR3 region is CSVESRTSGSSDTQYF. DNA for the CDR3: TGCAGCGTTGAAAGTAGGACTAGCGGGAGCTCAGATACGCAGTATTTT.

This clonotype was seen only a few times. J is TRBJ1-5 and V is TRBV6-1; unclear D gene. Trimming removed 4 bases at V and 2 bases at J, with 12 bases between. The CDR3 consists of 15 residues. CDR1 and CDR2 (germline): MNHNS, SASEGT. In nucleotides, the CDR3 is TGTGCCAGCAGTGGTGGACTCACGCGCAATCAGCCCCAGCATTTT. Its protein is CASSGGLTRNQPQHF.

This clonotype has a handful of counts. V gene TRBV5-1 combines with J gene TRBJ2-7; 10 bases match TRBD1. The J segment lost 3 bases and the V segment lost 3 bases, leaving 9 bases of the junction unmatched. The CDR3 sequence is 16 residues long. The germline gives CDR1 SGHRS, CDR2 YFSETQ. The CDR3 spells CASSSDLGTGVYEQYF. In nucleotides, the CDR3 is TGCGCCAGCAGCTCGGATCTGGGGACAGGGGTCTACGAGCAGTACTTC. The entire variable domain, with the rest obtained from reference TRBV5-1 and TRBJ2-7, is as follows: KAGVTQTPRYLIKTRGQQVTLSCSPISGHRSVSWYQQTPGQGLQFLFEYFSETQRNKGNFPGRFSGRQFSNSRSEMNVSTLELGDSALYLCASSSDLGTGVYEQYFGPGTRLTVT.

The chain has TRBV7-2 and TRBJ2-5, with 8 bases identical to TRBD1. The CDR3 loop spans 13 amino acids. The V gene's germline CDR1 is SGHTA and CDR2 FQGNSA. J gave up 5 bases and V 6 bases, and 5 bases lay outside the gene matches. CDR3 DNA: TGTGCCAGCAGTTGGGGGACAGGCGAGACCCAGTACTTC. It codes for CASSWGTGETQYF.

This chain links TRBV12-3 or TRBV12-4 with TRBJ2-7; 14 nucleotides line up with TRBD2. There are 16 residues in the CDR3. V shed 6 bases, J shed 7 bases, and the junction held 11 bases outside the gene matches. The CDR3 region is CASSFGTSGRGREQYF. CDR3 sequence (DNA): TGTGCCAGCAGCTTCGGGACTAGCGGGAGAGGGCGGGAGCAGTACTTC.

There are a few counts of this clonotype. CDR3 in amino acids: CASSFVFNEKLFF. The DNA of the CDR3 is TGCGCCAGCAGCTTCGTCTTTAATGAAAAACTGTTTTTT. V and J are TRBV5-1 and TRBJ1-4, with unresolved D. There are 13 residues in the CDR3. V shed 2 bases and J shed 4 bases, with 6 bases lying between them. CDR1 SGHRS and CDR2 YFSETQ come from the germline V gene.

This clonotype has ten or more counts. The chain carries TRBV5-1 and TRBJ2-7; D perhaps matches TRBD2 (5 bases). The CDR3 is 15 residues long. The V end lost 4 bases, the J end lost 0 bases, and 14 bases lay between the germline ends. Per the germline V gene, CDR1 is SGHRS and CDR2 is YFSETQ. The CDR3 sequence is CASSPGRGSSYEQYF. The DNA for the CDR3 is TGCGCCAGCAGCCCCGGCCGAGGGAGCTCCTACGAGCAGTACTTC.

This clonotype was observed many times. The rearrangement joins TRBV2 to TRBJ2-7; D call uncertain. CDR1 and CDR2 from the germline V gene are SNHLY and FYNNEI. The CDR3 totals 11 residues. V lost 2 bases and J lost 4, with 3 bases in between. As DNA, the CDR3 is TGTGCCAGCAGTGAAAAGTACGAGCAGTACTTC. This encodes CASSEKYEQYF.